The clone carrying this TCR beta chain was counted many times. Germline V CDR1 and CDR2: PRHDT, FYEKMQ (reference sequence). V was clipped by 5 bases and J by 7 bases; unmatched bases: 14. This CDR3 spans 16 amino acids. This entry belongs to a study of T cells after posttransplantation cyclophosphamide. Profiling relied on immunoSEQ multiplex PCR, and the TCRdb table lists in-frame clones only, not all of them. The data show about 38,000 clones, with none appearing a single time. The V gene is TRBV13, the J gene TRBJ2-7; 10 nucleotides line up with TRBD2. The receptor's source is a man aged 50 to 59 in good health, CMV-negative, and a related stem cell transplant donor. Sequenced material: PBMCs. CDR3 sequence: CASSARASGSTSEQYF. The CDR3 nucleotides are TGTGCCAGCAGCGCTCGGGCTAGCGGGAGTACAAGTGAGCAGTACTTC.